Presented here are 10 T cell receptor beta chains from one specimen sequenced in a study of T cell repertoires in cytomegalovirus infection (dated 2019 in TCRdb). Reading the label with the study, this specimen's treatment or condition is: in vitro stimulation with specific CMV peptide epitopes to enrich CMV-specific T cells. Their specific antigens are unknown. For sequencing, an Illumina HiSeq 1500 was employed. The public sequencing data were trimmed at Q25 with fastp and processed into clonotypes with MiXCR by TCRdb, which kept only in-frame beta chains. Rows matching on CDR3 protein sequence are summarized as one entry with the most common DNA and genes. This sample comprises around 540,000 distinct CDR3 sequences, 33% of them detected only once. The ten largest clones take up roughly 15% of the sample. The sample consisted of cultured PBMCs, taken from culture after CMV antigen stimulation. These receptors originate from a human donor in good health (CMV status not recorded). Some clones in this sample may be carry-over from other donors' samples.

This clonotype showed up just a few times. The J gene is TRBJ1-4, the V gene TRBV7-2; 7 nucleotides align to TRBD1. V shed 5 bases, J shed 7 bases, and the junction held 13 bases outside the gene matches. CDR1 and CDR2 from the germline V gene are SGHTA and FQGNSA. The CDR3 has 16 amino acids. CDR3 DNA: TGTGCCAGCAGCCCGAGGGGAGGGGGCTTTGTTGAAAAACTGTTTTTT. It codes for CASSPRGGGFVEKLFF.

This clonotype was seen more than once but under ten times. The V and J genes are TRBV7-6 and TRBJ2-3, with 7 bases aligning to TRBD1. V was clipped by 2 bases and J by 0 bases; unmatched bases: 5. This CDR3 is 16 amino acids long. Germline V gene data show CDR1 as SGHVS and CDR2 as FNYEAQ. CDR3 DNA sequence: TGTGCCAGCAGCTTAAACAGGGGAACTAGCACAGATACGCAGTATTTT. Its translation is CASSLNRGTSTDTQYF.

The gene calls are TRBV11-2 and TRBJ2-7; the D gene is possibly TRBD1 (5 bases). Per the germline V gene, CDR1 is SGHAT and CDR2 is FQNNGV. V lost 2 bases and J 7 bases, leaving 15 bases between the germline ends. There are 14 residues in the CDR3. CDR3 loop: CASSLQYQGWEQYF. As DNA, the CDR3 is TGTGCCAGCAGCTTACAGTACCAGGGATGGGAGCAGTACTTC.

The chain recombines TRBV20-1 with TRBJ2-7, with 12 bases aligning to TRBD2. Looked up from germline, CDR1 is DFQATT and CDR2 is SNEGSKA (reference sequence). The CDR3 consists of 14 residues. J gave up 1 base and V 5 bases, and 3 bases lay outside the gene matches. The CDR3 loop is CSAQTSGRSYEQYF. The CDR3 region has the DNA TGCAGTGCTCAGACTAGCGGGAGATCCTACGAGCAGTACTTC.

V and J are TRBV28 and TRBJ1-1; possible D gene TRBD1, 5 bases. Germline V lookup: CDR1 MDHEN, CDR2 SYDVKM. V was pared by 10 bases and J by 3 bases, with 21 bases between. There are 15 residues in the CDR3. DNA for the CDR3: TGTGCCACCGAACCGGCAGGGTGGGGGGACACTGAAGCTTTCTTT. Its protein is CATEPAGWGDTEAFF.

This clonotype was counted between two and nine times. The chain employs TRBV6-1 and TRBJ2-7; no reliable D call. The length of the CDR3 is 14 residues. Germline V gene data show CDR1 as MNHNS and CDR2 as SASEGT. The germline V and J ends were trimmed by 9 bases and 0 bases, with 15 bases remaining between them. The CDR3 region has the DNA TGTGCCAGTACCCGGGCCTGGGGCTCCTACGAGCAGTACGTC. As protein: CASTRAWGSYEQYV.

The table lists this clonotype with many counts. The chain carries TRBV12-3 or TRBV12-4 and TRBJ2-2; D remains ambiguous. The CDR3 runs to 13 residues. V was cut by 3 bases and J by 7 bases, with 9 bases left in between. This CDR3 reads CASSFKGDGELFF. Here the CDR3 DNA reads TGTGCCAGCAGTTTCAAGGGTGACGGGGAGCTGTTTTTT.

This clonotype showed up many times. V is TRBV7-4 and J is TRBJ1-1; tentatively, D is TRBD1 (5 bases). Trimming stripped 3 bases from V and 6 bases from J, with 8 bases between. This CDR3 is 12 amino acids long. The V gene's germline CDR1 is SGHVT and CDR2 SQSDAQ. The CDR3 bases are TGTGCCAGCAGCTTCTTGGGGGCTGAAGCTTTCTTT. Translated, it gives CASSFLGAEAFF. The full variable domain, completed using reference TRBV7-4 and TRBJ1-1, is GAGVSQSPRYKVAKRGRDVALRCDSISGHVTLYWYRQTLGQGSEVLTYSQSDAQRDKSGRPSGRFSAERPERSVSTLKIQRTEQGDSAVYLCASSFLGAEAFFGQGTRLTVV.

This clonotype has a count of ten or more. The chain joins TRBV7-2 to TRBJ2-1, with 10 bases fitting TRBD2. J was trimmed by 7 bases and V by 5 bases; bases with no gene match: 8. The CDR3 runs 15 residues. Germline V CDR1 and CDR2: SGHTA, FQGNSA. The CDR3 region is CASSPSGSTWNEQFF. DNA for the CDR3: TGTGCCAGCAGCCCTAGCGGGAGCACGTGGAATGAGCAGTTCTTC.

The rearrangement uses TRBV7-6 and TRBJ2-1; possibly TRBD2 for D (7 bases). V lost 5 bases and J lost 0, with 23 bases in between. The CDR3 is made up of 19 amino acids. CDR1 is SGHVS and CDR2 is FNYEAQ in the germline V gene. Here the CDR3 DNA reads TGTGCCAGCAGCCCCTCCTTTGGGGGGGGCCACGGCTCCTACAATGAGCAGTTCTTC. Residues: CASSPSFGGGHGSYNEQFF.